Below are 14 T cell receptor beta chains sequenced from a single sample in a study of human T cells and chemical hapten exposure (dated by TCRdb to the early 2020s). Libraries were made using RACE. TCRdb records NextSeq 500 as the sequencer. TCRdb trimmed the raw reads at Q25, called clones with MiXCR and kept productive beta chains. Duplicate CDR3 protein sequences are folded into a single record with the most common DNA and genes. This sample gives roughly 100,000 distinct CDR3 sequences in total; approximately 10% of them show up just once. 3.1% of the sample is held by the ten biggest clonotypes. Sample time point, as interpreted from the label and publication: pre-sensitization, week 0. Sample treatment or condition, as interpreted from the label and publication: therapeutic diphenylcyclopropenone sensitization with weekly scalp DPC. Source: whole blood, taken in connection with sensitization to the hapten diphenylcyclopropenone (DPC). All receptors derive from a woman aged 55-69 years with alopecia areata. Some clones in this sample may be carry-over from other donors' samples.

In this sample, this clonotype turned up many times. This rearrangement joins TRBV4-2 to TRBJ2-3, with 10 bases that match TRBD2. V was clipped by 0 bases and J by 2 bases; unmatched bases: 5. The CDR3 is 17 amino acids. Germline V gene lookup returns CDR1 LGHNA and CDR2 YNFKEQ. As DNA, the CDR3 is TGTGCCAGCAGCCAAGATCATAGCGGGGGGTACACAGATACGCAGTATTTT. Translated, it gives CASSQDHSGGYTDTQYF.

The chain is built from TRBV3-1 and TRBJ2-5; 8 bases are a match to TRBD2. Germline assignment: CDR1 LGHDT and CDR2 YNNKEL (reference sequence). The ends lost 5 bases at V and 6 bases at J; junction bases unmatched: 8. The CDR3 spans 14 residues. Written as DNA, the CDR3 is TGTGCCAGCAGCTACGGGACTAGTGGACAGACCCAGTACTTC. Translating it yields CASSYGTSGQTQYF.

This clonotype was detected many times. The chain carries TRBV11-2 and TRBJ2-1; no clear D. Between the trimmed V and J ends, which lost 0 bases and 5 bases, there was a span of 5 bases. The CDR3 consists of 13 residues. Germline V CDR1 and CDR2: SGHAT, FQNNGV. The CDR3 nucleotides are TGTGCCAGCAGCTTAGATTCACACAATGAGCAGTTCTTC. This gives the protein CASSLDSHNEQFF.

In its sample, this clonotype was seen a few times. The CDR3 spells CASRGDRENTGELFF. Here the CDR3 DNA reads TGTGCCAGCAGGGGGGACAGGGAGAACACCGGGGAGCTGTTTTTT. The V call is TRBV25-1, the J call TRBJ2-2; TRBD1 aligns across 9 bases. V was pared by 6 bases and J by 1 base, with 3 bases of the junction left unmatched. Germline V lookup: CDR1 MGHDK, CDR2 SYGVNS. The CDR3 is made up of 15 amino acids.

This chain connects TRBV29-1 to TRBJ2-5; 11 bases are a match to TRBD1. The CDR3 contains 13 residues. V was pared by 6 bases and J by 5 bases, with 5 bases of the junction left unmatched. Germline lookup yields CDR1 SQVTM and CDR2 ANQGSEA. Here the CDR3 DNA reads TGCAGCGTCAGGACAGGGGGCTTGGAGACCCAGTACTTC. It codes for CSVRTGGLETQYF.

Ten or more counts support this clonotype. The chain has TRBV18 and TRBJ2-7; D ambiguous. Looked up from germline, CDR1 is KGHSH and CDR2 is LQKENI. There are 12 residues in the CDR3. The V gene lost 3 bases and the J gene lost 0 bases, with 3 bases spanning the gap. CDR3 nucleotides: TGTGCCAGCTCACCTAGCTCCTACGAGCAGTACTTC. The encoded protein is CASSPSSYEQYF.

The gene calls are TRBV10-3 and TRBJ2-7; 11 positions agree with TRBD2. Germline CDR1 is ENHRY and CDR2 is SYGVKD. Germline trimming cut 3 bases from V and 4 bases from J; bases unmatched to any gene: 5. This CDR3 is built from 15 residues. CDR3 loop: CAISDRASGGYEQYF. The CDR3 DNA sequence: TGTGCCATCAGTGATCGGGCTAGCGGGGGGTACGAGCAGTACTTC.

In this sample, this clonotype turned up many times. This chain links TRBV18 with TRBJ2-3, with 11 bases identical to TRBD2. Germline V gene sequence: CDR1 KGHSH, CDR2 LQKENI. This CDR3 has 16 amino acids. V was pared by 2 bases and J by 2 bases, with 3 bases of the junction left unmatched. For the CDR3, the DNA is TGTGCCAGCTCACCATCTAGCGGGGGGAACACAGATACGCAGTATTTT. Amino acids: CASSPSSGGNTDTQYF.

This clonotype was seen ten or more times. V is TRBV29-1 and J is TRBJ1-1; TRBD1 matches at 9 bases. CDR1 is SQVTM, CDR2 ANQGSEA, per germline. The CDR3 sequence is 12 residues long. J lost 4 bases, V lost 4 bases, and 1 base had no gene match. The CDR3 region is CSVGQGGTEAFF. CDR3 nucleotide sequence: TGCAGCGTTGGACAGGGGGGCACTGAAGCTTTCTTT.

This clonotype occurred a few times. The CDR3 nucleotides read TGCAGCGCTCAACCGACAGGTCCTGGAAACACCATATATTTT. As protein: CSAQPTGPGNTIYF. The chain recombines TRBV29-1 with TRBJ1-3, with D possibly matching TRBD1 (6 bases). The CDR3 runs 14 residues. The germline V and J ends were trimmed by 7 bases and 2 bases, with 15 bases remaining between them. Looked up from germline, CDR1 is SQVTM and CDR2 is ANQGSEA.

This clonotype was counted many times. The gene calls are TRBV12-3 or TRBV12-4 and TRBJ2-3, with a tentative D call TRBD2 (5 bases). V shed 1 base and J shed 2 bases, with 10 bases lying between them. The CDR3 has 15 amino acids. CDR3 in DNA: TGTGCCAGCAGTTTAGATCCGGGGTCCACAGATACGCAGTATTTT. It yields the protein CASSLDPGSTDTQYF.

This clonotype has only a few counts. The V call is TRBV4-2, the J call TRBJ1-2; maybe TRBD1 (6 bases). Trimming cost V 3 bases and J 6 bases, with 17 bases left between them. The germline V gene has CDR1 LGHNA and CDR2 YNFKEQ. The CDR3 length is 15 residues. CDR3 sequence: CASSHLQGLGNGYTF. CDR3 DNA sequence: TGTGCCAGCAGCCACCTACAGGGATTAGGAAATGGCTACACCTTC.

This clonotype came up many times. The J gene is TRBJ2-3, the V gene TRBV29-1; 10 positions agree with TRBD2. With 5 bases clipped from V and 1 base from J, the junction kept 0 bases outside the gene matches. Germline CDR1 SQVTM, CDR2 ANQGSEA. This CDR3 is 13 amino acids long. The CDR3: CSVLAGGTDTQYF. The CDR3 DNA reads TGCAGCGTTCTAGCGGGGGGCACAGATACGCAGTATTTT.

The V and J genes are TRBV3-1 and TRBJ1-1, with a weak D call TRBD1 (5 bases). V was pared by 6 bases and J by 7 bases, with 12 bases between. Germline values: CDR1 LGHDT, CDR2 YNNKEL (reference sequence). CDR3 length: 12 residues. CDR3 bases: TGTGCCAGCAGAATAAACCAGGGTGAAGCTTTCTTT. Protein product: CASRINQGEAFF.